What follows are 20 T cell receptor beta chains derived from one specimen sequenced in a study of blood T cell repertoires in COVID-19. Measured with immunoSEQ multiplex PCR; TCRdb has only the in-frame clones, and not every one. The profile shows about 130,000 clones, around 85% of them singletons. The sequenced sample was PBMCs or T cells enriched from blood (not recorded which). These receptors originate from a man aged 45 to 65 who had recovered from COVID-19.

This clone was recorded only once. V usage is TRBV7-9 and J usage is TRBJ2-2, with 7 bases matching TRBD1. J was trimmed by 6 bases and V by 3 bases; bases with no gene match: 10. The CDR3 extends over 16 amino acids. Germline CDR1 and CDR2: SEHNR and FQNEAQ (reference sequence). This CDR3 is CASSFRARQGPGELFF. Written as DNA, the CDR3 is TGTGCCAGCAGCTTCCGAGCCAGACAGGGACCCGGGGAGCTGTTTTTT.

The V gene is TRBV11-2, the J gene TRBJ2-7; 10 positions agree with TRBD2. J was trimmed by 0 bases and V by 4 bases; bases with no gene match: 0. CDR3 length: 14 amino acids. Germline values: CDR1 SGHAT, CDR2 FQNNGV. The CDR3 is CASSSSGSSYEQYF. CDR3 nucleotide sequence: TGTGCCAGCAGCTCTAGCGGGAGCTCCTACGAGCAGTACTTC. The full variable domain, its missing parts supplied by reference TRBV11-2 and TRBJ2-7, is EAGVAQSPRYKIIEKRQSVAFWCNPISGHATLYWYQQILGQGPKLLIQFQNNGVVDDSQLPKDRFSAERLKGVDSTLKIQPAKLEDSAVYLCASSSSGSSYEQYFGPGTRLTVT.

This clone was detected only once. This rearrangement joins TRBV7-2 to TRBJ2-7, with D perhaps matching TRBD2 (6 bases). Germline CDR1 reads SGHTA; CDR2 reads FQGNSA. The CDR3 extends over 17 amino acids. V lost 0 bases and J lost 3, with 18 bases in between. The chain's CDR3 is CASSLAGGGGNNYEQYF. The CDR3, as DNA: TGTGCCAGCAGCTTAGCGGGAGGCGGCGGTAACAACTACGAGCAGTACTTC.

This chain joins TRBV2 and TRBJ1-2; D gene unclear. V lost 10 bases to trimming and J lost 4 bases, with 19 bases between them. The CDR3 has 14 residues. The V gene's germline CDR1 is SNHLY and CDR2 FYNNEI. CDR3 region: CATKDSRVSYGYTF. The CDR3 DNA reads as TGTGCCACAAAGGACTCGAGAGTTAGCTATGGCTACACCTTC.

The CDR3 loop reads CASSYEGGSSGNTIYF. The CDR3 DNA reads TGTGCCAGCAGTTACGAGGGTGGGAGCTCTGGAAACACCATATATTTT. The V call is TRBV6-5, the J call TRBJ1-3; D gene uncertain. The CDR3 is made up of 16 amino acids. V lost 2 bases and J lost 0, with 11 bases in between. CDR1 is MNHEY and CDR2 is SVGAGI in the germline V gene.

V is TRBV13 and J is TRBJ2-7; 11 bases fit TRBD2. V shed 6 bases and J 3 bases; nucleotides not matched to a gene: 10. CDR3 length equals 16 residues. In germline, CDR1 is PRHDT, CDR2 FYEKMQ (reference sequence). Written as DNA, the CDR3 is TGTGCCAGCAGTGAGGCGGGACTAGCGGCTAACTACGAGCAGTACTTC. This gives the protein CASSEAGLAANYEQYF.

The chain recombines TRBV4-3 with TRBJ1-4; D is possibly TRBD1 (6 bases). Germline assignment: CDR1 LGHNA and CDR2 YSLEER. Trimming shortened V by 0 bases and J by 0 bases, and 17 bases separated the two germline ends. This CDR3 region has 19 residues. In nucleotides, the CDR3 is TGCGCCAGCAGCCAAGATCGAACAGGGATAGGAGCAACTAATGAAAAACTGTTTTTT. Amino acids: CASSQDRTGIGATNEKLFF.

The V and J genes are TRBV5-6 and TRBJ1-6; maybe TRBD1 (6 bases). Germline values: CDR1 SGHDT, CDR2 YYEEEE. Trimming left V 1 base short and J 9 bases short, with 11 bases between. The CDR3 contains 14 residues. In DNA, the CDR3 is TGTGCCAGCAGCTTGAAACAGGGTAGTTCACCCCTCCACTTT. Translated, it gives CASSLKQGSSPLHF.

This clone has just one count. The genes are TRBV3-1 (or the pseudogene TRBV3-2) and TRBJ1-4, with 7 bases aligning to TRBD1. Trimming took 5 bases from V and 4 from J; bases not matched to a gene: 10. The germline V gene has CDR1 LGHDT and CDR2 YNNKEL (reference sequence). The CDR3 spans 16 residues. The CDR3 spells CASSAPPGQSNEKLFF. The DNA for the CDR3 is TGTGCCAGCAGCGCTCCCCCGGGACAGAGTAATGAAAAACTGTTTTTT.

The chain recombines TRBV18 with TRBJ1-5; D uncertain. CDR1 and CDR2 from the germline V gene are KGHSH and LQKENI. V lost 5 bases to trimming and J lost 2 bases, with 13 bases between them. This CDR3 has 15 residues. CDR3 nucleotides: TGTGCCAGCTCAATAGGAGTTGCCGGCAATCAGCCCCAGCATTTT. Amino acids: CASSIGVAGNQPQHF.

The J gene is TRBJ1-2, the V gene TRBV18; a possible D gene is TRBD1 (6 bases). Germline values: CDR1 KGHSH, CDR2 LQKENI. CDR3 length: 13 residues. The V end lost 5 bases, the J end lost 7 bases, and 14 bases lay between the germline ends. The CDR3: CASSLQGLVGYTF. In DNA form, the CDR3 reads TGTGCCAGCTCATTACAGGGTTTGGTTGGCTACACCTTC.

The genes are TRBV30 and TRBJ2-2; D perhaps matches TRBD2 (6 bases). Per germline, CDR1 GTSNPN and CDR2 SVGIG (reference sequence). This CDR3 has 15 residues. V shed 0 bases and J shed 1 base, with 9 bases lying between them. The CDR3 protein is CAWSVLGGNTGELFF. The CDR3 nucleotides read TGTGCCTGGAGTGTGCTGGGGGGGAACACCGGGGAGCTGTTTTTT. Complete variable domain (other parts from reference TRBV30 and TRBJ2-2): SQTIHQWPATLVQPVGSPLSLECTVEGTSNPNLYWYRQAAGRGLQLLFYSVGIGQISSEVPQNLSASRPQDRQFILSSKKLLLSDSGFYLCAWSVLGGNTGELFFGEGSRLTVL.

The rearrangement joins TRBV24-1 to TRBJ2-1; 9 bases align to TRBD2. This CDR3 spans 17 amino acids. Trimming at V came to 2 bases and at J to 4 bases, leaving 8 bases not matched to a gene. Germline V gene lookup returns CDR1 KGHDR and CDR2 SFDVKD. The CDR3 nucleotides are TGTGCCACCAGTGATTCCATTAGCGGGGGCATATACAATGAGCAGTTCTTC. Translating it yields CATSDSISGGIYNEQFF.

The chain links TRBV12-3 or TRBV12-4 to TRBJ1-1; perhaps TRBD1 as D (5 bases). CDR3 length: 13 amino acids. V gave up 2 bases and J gave up 5 bases, with 9 bases separating them. CDR3 in amino acids: CASSLMEGTEAFF. CDR3 sequence (DNA): TGTGCCAGCAGTTTAATGGAGGGGACTGAAGCTTTCTTT.

The chain carries TRBV19 and TRBJ2-7; D is unresolved. Deletions cut 6 bases from V and 0 bases from J, with 12 bases between. Germline V gene sequence: CDR1 LNHDA, CDR2 SQIVND (reference sequence). This CDR3 contains 14 residues. The CDR3 here is CASSTGFSSYEQYF. CDR3 nucleotide sequence: TGTGCCAGTAGCACCGGGTTTAGCTCCTACGAGCAGTACTTC.

The rearrangement joins TRBV7-9 to TRBJ1-4, with TRBD1 matching 9 bases. Germline loops: CDR1 SEHNR, CDR2 FQNEAQ (reference sequence). V lost 1 base to trimming and J lost 4 bases; unmatched junction nucleotides: 4. The CDR3 has 16 residues. The CDR3 loop is CASSLGPGQGNEKLFF. CDR3 in DNA: TGTGCCAGCAGCTTAGGTCCGGGACAGGGTAATGAAAAACTGTTTTTT.

The V gene is TRBV19, the J gene TRBJ1-5, with TRBD1 matching 7 bases. This CDR3 region has 16 residues. V trimming: 7 bases; J trimming: 3 bases; junction bases outside the gene matches: 12. Per the germline V gene, CDR1 is LNHDA and CDR2 is SQIVND (reference sequence). The CDR3 sequence is CASTIRDSNSNQPQHF. CDR3 coding DNA: TGTGCCAGTACCATCCGGGACAGTAACTCCAATCAGCCCCAGCATTTT.

This clone has more than one count but fewer than ten. This rearrangement joins TRBV21-1 to TRBJ2-7; whether TRBD1, the table's D call, matches the DNA was not checked. TRBV21-1 is given as a pseudogene. There are 17 residues in the CDR3. This CDR3 reads CASSKRGFGTDSYEQYF. CDR3 DNA sequence: TGTGCCAGCAGCAAAAGGGGCTTTGGGACAGATTCCTACGAGCAGTACTTC.

This chain joins TRBV11-2 and TRBJ1-2, with D possibly TRBD1 on 6 matching bases. The CDR3 runs 15 residues. Trimming stripped 0 bases from V and 5 bases from J, with 13 bases between. Germline CDR1 is SGHAT and CDR2 is FQNNGV. CDR3 region: CASSLDRGAVYGYTF. In DNA, the CDR3 is TGTGCCAGCAGCTTAGACAGGGGCGCTGTGTATGGCTACACCTTC.

The genes are TRBV3-1 (or the pseudogene TRBV3-2) and TRBJ2-5; TRBD2 agrees at 10 bases. Unmatched junction bases numbered 13, after V lost 5 bases and J lost 1 base. The CDR3 is 18 residues long. In germline, CDR1 is LGHDT, CDR2 YNNKEL (reference sequence). The CDR3 nucleotides read TGTGCCAGCAGCGCAGGGACTAGCGAGTCCCTCTCCCAAGAGACCCAGTACTTC. Encoded protein: CASSAGTSESLSQETQYF.